The rows below give T cell receptor beta chains drawn from one sample of a study of T-cell reconstitution after alpha-beta-depleted transplantation in children. From the PCR reads, TCRdb called clonotypes with MiXCR, one entry per CDR3 protein. The sample lists 750,000 to 950,000 distinct CDR3 sequences; around 15% were seen once. This material consisted of PBMCs, mostly from graft donor cells, taken 360 days after TCRalphabeta/CD19-depleted stem cell transplant. These receptor sequences come from a male patient aged 10 to 17 who had a stem cell transplant for acute lymphoblastic leukemia, so the T cells may come from the graft donor. Each CDR3 is given with its conserved first and last residue. D genes are given only for firm matches. The size of a clone is reported for some rows only, either as once, few or many, or as a class for expanded clones.

d_call,j_call,clone_size,v_call,cdr3_nt,cdr3_aa
.,TRBJ2-1,.,TRBV19,TGTGCCAGTAGTATTGGGGCGCGGGAGCAGTTCTTC,CASSIGAREQFF
.,TRBJ2-1,few,TRBV29-1,TGCAGCGTTCTCAGAAATGAGCAGTTCTTC,CSVLRNEQFF
.,TRBJ2-3,.,TRBV4-1,TGCGCCAGCAGCCAAGACGTGATGCCGGGACTCACTCCTACGCAGTATTTT,CASSQDVMPGLTPTQYF
.,TRBJ1-4,.,TRBV11-2,TGTGCCAGCAGCTCTGGAGTAACTAATGAAAAACTGTTTTTT,CASSSGVTNEKLFF
.,TRBJ2-1,few,TRBV20-1,TGCAGTGCTAGAGACCGGGACAAACCATACAATGAGCAGTTCTTC,CSARDRDKPYNEQFF
.,TRBJ2-3,many,TRBV12-3/TRBV12-4,TGTGCCAGCAGCTATGACGGTGAGGAGCCTTCCACAGATACGCAGTATTTT,CASSYDGEEPSTDTQYF
.,TRBJ2-3,.,TRBV7-9,TGTGCCAGCAGCTTAGCACCGACTAGGCAAGATACGCAGTATTTT,CASSLAPTRQDTQYF
.,TRBJ2-3,.,TRBV24-1,TGTGCCACCAGTGAACGGCGTGGACTTATCACAGATACGCAGTATTTT,CATSERRGLITDTQYF
.,TRBJ1-5,.,TRBV2,TGTGCCAGCAGCGGCGGATTTGGAAAGAAGCCCCAGCATTTT,CASSGGFGKKPQHF
.,TRBJ2-3,few,TRBV5-6,TGTGCCAGCAGCGGGACGGACGGGACTAGCACAGATACGCAGTATTTT,CASSGTDGTSTDTQYF
TRBD2,TRBJ2-1,.,TRBV7-6,TGTGCCAGCAGCCCAGCTAAGTCTAGCGGGCGAAGGTACAATGAGCAGTTCTTC,CASSPAKSSGRRYNEQFF
.,TRBJ1-2,.,TRBV12-5,TGTGCTAGTGGTTTGTTCAGGCGGAGAAACTATGGCTACACCTTC,CASGLFRRRNYGYTF
TRBD1,TRBJ1-1,many,TRBV12-5,TGTGCTAGTGGGCGACAGGGGGCGCAGACTGAAGCTTTCTTT,CASGRQGAQTEAFF
TRBD1,TRBJ2-1,.,TRBV4-1,TGCGCCAGTTACAGCCCCGGACAGGGGAGGGGTGAGCAGTTCTTC,CASYSPGQGRGEQFF
.,TRBJ2-5,many,TRBV5-1,TGCGCCAGCAGCGAACAGGTACAAGAGACCCAGTACTTC,CASSEQVQETQYF
.,TRBJ2-3,few,TRBV7-9,TGTGCCAGCAGCCGGGACTCAACTCGGGATACGCAGTATTTT,CASSRDSTRDTQYF
TRBD1,TRBJ2-6,.,TRBV5-1,TGCGCCAGCAGCTCGGGACAGGGGGCGGCAGGGGCCAACGTCCTGACTTTC,CASSSGQGAAGANVLTF
.,TRBJ2-7,many,TRBV20-1,TGCAGTGCTAGAAAGGGGGATTACGAGCAGTACTTC,CSARKGDYEQYF
.,TRBJ2-5,few,TRBV12-3/TRBV12-4,TGTGCCAGCAGTTTAGGGGAGGAAGAGACCCAGTACTTC,CASSLGEEETQYF
.,TRBJ2-5,.,TRBV9,TGTGCCAGCAGCGTAGAGGGAACAGGAGAGACCCAGTACTTC,CASSVEGTGETQYF
.,TRBJ2-1,few,TRBV7-9,TGTGCCAGCAGCTTAGCGGGGTTTCATGAGCAGTTCTTC,CASSLAGFHEQFF
.,TRBJ2-3,.,TRBV5-1,TGCGCCAGCAGCGGAGAAGCTGTCGCAGATACGCAGTATTTT,CASSGEAVADTQYF
.,TRBJ2-7,.,TRBV5-1,TGCGCCAGCAGCGCCTACGGGAAGGGCTCCTACGAGCAGTACTTC,CASSAYGKGSYEQYF